What follows describes a single T cell receptor beta chain. Its antigen is unknown. The sample originates from a study of identifying expanded T cells in peripheral blood. Study-level findings and limits: Variance in clone template counts between roughly 2-week samples significantly increased with total template count across all healthy donors. Differentially abundant clones: 0.95 to 1.5 between replicates, about 17 at 2 to 3 weeks, less than 20 at four.

Generated by immunoSEQ multiplex PCR, the TCRdb table keeps only in-frame clones and is missing some. Seen here are 50,000 to 70,000 clones, around 87% observed once, and the top ten hold roughly 4.5%. The source material was blood. This receptor was obtained from a person aged 18 to 70 in good health.

The CDR3 DNA sequence: TGTGCCAGCAGCTTAAACACTGAAGCTTTCTTT. Amino acids: CASSLNTEAFF. The rearrangement joins TRBV7-2 to TRBJ1-1, with D unresolved. CDR1 and CDR2 (germline): SGHTA, FQGNSA. The CDR3 has 11 residues. The V end lost 2 bases, the J end lost 2 bases, and 0 bases lay between the germline ends.